This is a list of T cell receptor beta chains from one sample in a study of T cell clones after liver transplantation. Repertoires were generated with immunoSEQ multiplex PCR, while TCRdb's copy carries only in-frame clones and drops some. This table has over 50,000 clones, about nine tenths appearing once. This specimen was CD8+ T cells from blood, taken 12 months after liver transplant. Every receptor here comes from a human patient who received a liver transplant. Some T cells may be transferred from the graft donor. The conserved cysteine and the conserved F or W are not part of the CDR3 here. The size field is filled for only some rows; it gives once, few, many or a size class.

V gene	clone size	J gene	CDR3 protein
TRBV28	.	TRBJ2-7	ASTPTSYEQY
TRBV28	.	TRBJ2-7	ASSDRTSVHEQY
TRBV7-9	.	TRBJ2-7	ASSFRQGLEQY
TRBV19	.	TRBJ2-7	ASSMNPTGFNEQY
TRBV4-1	.	TRBJ2-7	ASSQEEHFYYEQY
TRBV27	.	TRBJ2-2	ASSYLGAGELF
TRBV6-5	.	TRBJ1-5	ASTPAAGYNQPQH
TRBV28	.	TRBJ2-7	ASSSIGDTRYEQY
TRBV13	.	TRBJ2-3	ASSLMVNQDHPPGTQY
TRBV18	.	TRBJ2-1	ASSPPEHNEQF
TRBV6-1	.	TRBJ1-1	ASSEPSQPLTAPEAF
TRBV5-4	.	TRBJ1-5	ASSPDRTNQPQH
TRBV15	.	TRBJ1-1	ATSPRVRENTEAF
TRBV5-1	.	TRBJ1-1	ASSAPGGTEAF
TRBV6-1	.	TRBJ2-2	ASSVLGGAGELF
TRBV30	.	TRBJ2-1	AWTLALHGSYNEQF
TRBV9	.	TRBJ2-1	ASSVAPSSYNEQF
TRBV6-5	.	TRBJ2-7	ASSYSTGGRDEQY
TRBV2	.	TRBJ1-1	ASSEAVAEAF
TRBV28	once	TRBJ1-1	ASSSFNRGPNTEAF
TRBV19	.	TRBJ2-1	ATSTSGHNEQF
TRBV6-5	.	TRBJ2-2	ASSYSPRAGELF
TRBV19	.	TRBJ1-1	ASSIVTDTEAF
TRBV27	.	TRBJ2-1	ASSLSGGHEQF
TRBV27	.	TRBJ2-7	ASLDSSYEQY
TRBV9	.	TRBJ2-7	ASSRFQFDEQY
TRBV9	few	TRBJ1-1	ASSVGLTRDTEAF
TRBV2	few	TRBJ1-2	ASSEARAGNYGYT
TRBV7-9	.	TRBJ2-7	ASSSVQTYEQY
TRBV5-1	.	TRBJ2-7	ASSIRDRYYEQY
TRBV28	.	TRBJ2-3	ASSFGQYTDTQY
TRBV5-8	.	TRBJ2-5	ASSPGLVETQY
TRBV27	.	TRBJ2-1	ASIGNGRIDEQF
TRBV7-2	.	TRBJ2-2	ASSLGLAGATGELF
TRBV6-5	.	TRBJ2-1	ASRPVSSYNEQF
TRBV6-1	.	TRBJ1-5	ASSGPTGGKPQH